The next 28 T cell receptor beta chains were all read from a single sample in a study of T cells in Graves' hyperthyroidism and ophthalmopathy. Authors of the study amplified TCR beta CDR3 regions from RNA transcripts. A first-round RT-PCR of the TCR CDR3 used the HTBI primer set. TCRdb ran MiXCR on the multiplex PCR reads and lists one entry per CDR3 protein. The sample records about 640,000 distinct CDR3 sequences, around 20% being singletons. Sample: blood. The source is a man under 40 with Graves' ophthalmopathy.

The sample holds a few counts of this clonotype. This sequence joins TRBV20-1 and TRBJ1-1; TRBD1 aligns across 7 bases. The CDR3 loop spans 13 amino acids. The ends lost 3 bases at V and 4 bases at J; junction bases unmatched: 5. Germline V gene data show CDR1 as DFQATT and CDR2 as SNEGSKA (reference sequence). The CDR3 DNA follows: TGCAGTGCTAGGACAGGGATGGGCACTGAAGCTTTCTTT. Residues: CSARTGMGTEAFF.

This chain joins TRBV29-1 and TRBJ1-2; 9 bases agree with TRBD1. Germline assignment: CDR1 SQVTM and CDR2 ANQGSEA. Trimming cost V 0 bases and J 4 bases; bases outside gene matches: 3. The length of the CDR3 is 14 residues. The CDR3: CSVEEDRGIYGYTF. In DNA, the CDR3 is TGCAGCGTTGAAGAAGACAGGGGGATCTATGGCTACACCTTC.

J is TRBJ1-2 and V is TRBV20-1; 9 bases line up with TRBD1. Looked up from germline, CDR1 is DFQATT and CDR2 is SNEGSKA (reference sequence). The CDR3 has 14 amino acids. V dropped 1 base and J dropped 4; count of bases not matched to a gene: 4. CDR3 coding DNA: TGCAGTGCTAGAGGGGACAGGGAGGGCTATGGCTACACCTTC. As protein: CSARGDREGYGYTF.

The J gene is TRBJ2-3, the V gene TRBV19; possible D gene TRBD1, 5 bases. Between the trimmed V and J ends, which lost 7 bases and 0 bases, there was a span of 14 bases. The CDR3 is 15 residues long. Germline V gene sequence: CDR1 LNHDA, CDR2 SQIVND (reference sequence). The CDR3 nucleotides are TGTGCCAGTACCCTGGGGCCGACTAGCACAGATACGCAGTATTTT. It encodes CASTLGPTSTDTQYF. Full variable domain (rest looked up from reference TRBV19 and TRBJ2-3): DGGITQSPKYLFRKEGQNVTLSCEQNLNHDAMYWYRQDPGQGLRLIYYSQIVNDFQKGDIAEGYSVSREKKESFPLTVTSAQKNPTAFYLCASTLGPTSTDTQYFGPGTRLTVL.

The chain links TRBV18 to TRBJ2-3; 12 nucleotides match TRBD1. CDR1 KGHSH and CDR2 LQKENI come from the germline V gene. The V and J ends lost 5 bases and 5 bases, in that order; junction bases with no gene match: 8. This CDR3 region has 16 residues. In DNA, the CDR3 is TGTGCCAGCTCAACAACCGGGACAGGGGGCCTAGATACGCAGTATTTT. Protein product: CASSTTGTGGLDTQYF.

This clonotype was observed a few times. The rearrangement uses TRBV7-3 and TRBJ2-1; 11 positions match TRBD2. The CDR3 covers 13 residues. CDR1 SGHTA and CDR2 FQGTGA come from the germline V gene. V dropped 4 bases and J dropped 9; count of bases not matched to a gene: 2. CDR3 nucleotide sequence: TGTGCCAGCAGCTGGGGACTAGCGGCTGAGCAGTTCTTC. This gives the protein CASSWGLAAEQFF.

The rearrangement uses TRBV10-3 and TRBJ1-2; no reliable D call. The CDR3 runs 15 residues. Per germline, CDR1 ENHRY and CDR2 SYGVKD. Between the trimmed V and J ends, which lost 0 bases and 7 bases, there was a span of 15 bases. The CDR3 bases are TGTGCCATCAGTGAGTCGTTGGAGGTAGACTGTGGCTACACCTTC. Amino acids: CAISESLEVDCGYTF.

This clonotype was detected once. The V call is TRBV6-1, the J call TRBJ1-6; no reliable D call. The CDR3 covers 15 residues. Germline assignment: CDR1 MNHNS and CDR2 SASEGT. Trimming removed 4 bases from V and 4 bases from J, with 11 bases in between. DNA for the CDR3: TGTGCCAGCAGTGCTACAGCTAAGTATAATTCACCCCTCCACTTT. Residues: CASSATAKYNSPLHF.

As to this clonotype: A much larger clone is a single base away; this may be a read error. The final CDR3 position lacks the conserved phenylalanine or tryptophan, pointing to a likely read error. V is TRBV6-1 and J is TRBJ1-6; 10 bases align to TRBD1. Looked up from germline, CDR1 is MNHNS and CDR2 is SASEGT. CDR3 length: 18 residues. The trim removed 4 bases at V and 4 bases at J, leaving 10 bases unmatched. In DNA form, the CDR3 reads TGTGCCAGCAGTGTCCAGGGACAGGGGCTGGGATATAATTCACCCCTCCACCTT. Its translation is CASSVQGQGLGYNSPLHL.

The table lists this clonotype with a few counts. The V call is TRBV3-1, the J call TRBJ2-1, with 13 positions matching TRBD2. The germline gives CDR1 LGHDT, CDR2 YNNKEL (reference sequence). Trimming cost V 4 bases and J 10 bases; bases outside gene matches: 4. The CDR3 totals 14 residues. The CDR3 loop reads CASSPGLAGLEQFF. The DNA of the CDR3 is TGTGCCAGCAGCCCGGGACTAGCGGGGCTGGAGCAGTTCTTC.

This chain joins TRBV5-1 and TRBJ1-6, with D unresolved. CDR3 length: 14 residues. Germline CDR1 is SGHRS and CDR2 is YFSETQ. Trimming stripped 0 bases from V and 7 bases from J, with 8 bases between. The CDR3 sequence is CASSLDSENSPLHF. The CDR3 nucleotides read TGCGCCAGCAGCTTGGACAGCGAGAATTCACCCCTCCACTTT.

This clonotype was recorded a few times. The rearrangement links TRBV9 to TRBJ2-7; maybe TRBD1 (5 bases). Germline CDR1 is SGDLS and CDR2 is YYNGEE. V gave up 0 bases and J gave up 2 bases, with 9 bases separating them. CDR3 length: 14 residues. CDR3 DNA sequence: TGTGCCAGCAGCGTAGTCGACAGAACCTACGAGCAGTACTTC. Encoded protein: CASSVVDRTYEQYF.

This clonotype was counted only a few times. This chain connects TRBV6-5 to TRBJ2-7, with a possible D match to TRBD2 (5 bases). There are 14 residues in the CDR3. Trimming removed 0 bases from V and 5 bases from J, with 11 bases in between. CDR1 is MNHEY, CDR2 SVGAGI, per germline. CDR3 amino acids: CASSYSEGTHEQYF. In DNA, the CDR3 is TGTGCCAGCAGTTACTCCGAGGGTACTCACGAGCAGTACTTC.

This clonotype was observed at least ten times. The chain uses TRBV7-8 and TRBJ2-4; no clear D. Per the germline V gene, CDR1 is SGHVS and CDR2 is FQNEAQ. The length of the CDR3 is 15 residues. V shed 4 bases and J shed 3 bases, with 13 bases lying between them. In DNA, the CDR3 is TGTGCCAGCAGCTCCGACTTATGGGGCAAAAACATTCAGTACTTC. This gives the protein CASSSDLWGKNIQYF. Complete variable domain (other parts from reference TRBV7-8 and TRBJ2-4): GAGVSQSPRYKVAKRGQDVALRCDPISGHVSLFWYQQALGQGPEFLTYFQNEAQLDKSGLPSDRFFAERPEGSVSTLKIQRTQQEDSAVYLCASSSDLWGKNIQYFGAGTRLSVL.

CDR3 loop: CASTEWGEAFF. As DNA, the CDR3 is TGTGCCAGCACCGAATGGGGTGAAGCTTTCTTT. The chain combines TRBV28 with TRBJ1-1, with unresolved D. The V end was cut by 7 bases, the J end by 7 bases, with 10 bases between. The V gene's germline CDR1 is MDHEN and CDR2 SYDVKM. The CDR3 runs to 11 residues.

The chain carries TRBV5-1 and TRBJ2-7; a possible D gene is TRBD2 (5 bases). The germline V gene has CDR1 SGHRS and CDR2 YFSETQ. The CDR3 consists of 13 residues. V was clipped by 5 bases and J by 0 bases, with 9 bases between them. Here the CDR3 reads CASRVGVSYEQYF. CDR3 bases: TGCGCCAGCAGAGTCGGGGTCTCCTACGAGCAGTACTTC. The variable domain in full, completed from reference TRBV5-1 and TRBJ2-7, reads KAGVTQTPRYLIKTRGQQVTLSCSPISGHRSVSWYQQTPGQGLQFLFEYFSETQRNKGNFPGRFSGRQFSNSRSEMNVSTLELGDSALYLCASRVGVSYEQYFGPGTRLTVT.

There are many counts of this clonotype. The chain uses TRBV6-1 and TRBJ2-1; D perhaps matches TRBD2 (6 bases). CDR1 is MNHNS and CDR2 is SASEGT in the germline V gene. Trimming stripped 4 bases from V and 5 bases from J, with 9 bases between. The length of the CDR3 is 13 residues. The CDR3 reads CASSGDSHNEQFF. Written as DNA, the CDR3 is TGTGCCAGCAGTGGGGACTCTCACAATGAGCAGTTCTTC.

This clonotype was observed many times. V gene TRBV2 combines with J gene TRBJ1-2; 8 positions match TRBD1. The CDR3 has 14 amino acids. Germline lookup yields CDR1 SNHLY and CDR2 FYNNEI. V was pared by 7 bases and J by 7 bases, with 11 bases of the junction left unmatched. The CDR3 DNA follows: TGTGCCAGCAATCCCGGGACAGGAGGCCTTGGCTACACCTTC. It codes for CASNPGTGGLGYTF. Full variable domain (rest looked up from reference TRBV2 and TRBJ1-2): EPEVTQTPSHQVTQMGQEVILRCVPISNHLYFYWYRQILGQKVEFLVSFYNNEISEKSEIFDDQFSVERPDGSNFTLKIRSTKLEDSAMYFCASNPGTGGLGYTFGSGTRLTVV.

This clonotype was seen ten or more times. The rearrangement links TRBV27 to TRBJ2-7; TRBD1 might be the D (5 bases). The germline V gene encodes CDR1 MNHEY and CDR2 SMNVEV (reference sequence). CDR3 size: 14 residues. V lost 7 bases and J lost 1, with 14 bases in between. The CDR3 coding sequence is TGTGCCAGCAAAGGGGTTGGGCGGTCCTACGAGCAGTACTTC. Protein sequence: CASKGVGRSYEQYF.

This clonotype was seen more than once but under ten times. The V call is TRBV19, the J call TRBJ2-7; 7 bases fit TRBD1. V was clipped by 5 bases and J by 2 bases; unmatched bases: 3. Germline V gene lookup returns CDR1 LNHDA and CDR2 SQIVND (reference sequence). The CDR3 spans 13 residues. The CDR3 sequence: CASSRQGTYEQYF. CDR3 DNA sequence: TGTGCCAGTAGTCGACAGGGAACCTACGAGCAGTACTTC.

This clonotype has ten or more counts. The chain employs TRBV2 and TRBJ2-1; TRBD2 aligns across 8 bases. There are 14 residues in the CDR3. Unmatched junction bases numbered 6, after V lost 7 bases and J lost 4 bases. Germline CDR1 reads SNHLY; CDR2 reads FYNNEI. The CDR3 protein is CASIRLAIYNEQFF. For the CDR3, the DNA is TGTGCCAGCATTAGACTAGCGATATACAATGAGCAGTTCTTC.

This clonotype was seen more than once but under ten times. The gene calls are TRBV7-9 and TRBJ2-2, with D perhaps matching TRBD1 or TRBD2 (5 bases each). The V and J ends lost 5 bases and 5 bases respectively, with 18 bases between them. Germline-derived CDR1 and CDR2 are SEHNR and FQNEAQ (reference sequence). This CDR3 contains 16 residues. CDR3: CASSPRVRGTTGELFF. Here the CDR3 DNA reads TGTGCCAGCAGCCCCCGGGTGAGGGGTACGACCGGGGAGCTGTTTTTT. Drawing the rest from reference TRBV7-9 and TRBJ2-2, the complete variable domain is DTGVSQNPRHKITKRGQNVTFRCDPISEHNRLYWYRQTLGQGPEFLTYFQNEAQLEKSRLLSDRFSAERPKGSFSTLEIQRTEQGDSAMYLCASSPRVRGTTGELFFGEGSRLTVL.

Here the CDR3 reads CASSPGQGLGNEKLFF. The CDR3 coding sequence is TGTGCCAGCAGCCCGGGACAGGGGCTGGGTAATGAAAAACTGTTTTTT. This sequence joins TRBV27 and TRBJ1-4; 10 bases align to TRBD1. V lost 6 bases, J lost 4 bases, and 8 bases stayed unmatched. Germline assignment: CDR1 MNHEY and CDR2 SMNVEV (reference sequence). This CDR3 has 16 amino acids.

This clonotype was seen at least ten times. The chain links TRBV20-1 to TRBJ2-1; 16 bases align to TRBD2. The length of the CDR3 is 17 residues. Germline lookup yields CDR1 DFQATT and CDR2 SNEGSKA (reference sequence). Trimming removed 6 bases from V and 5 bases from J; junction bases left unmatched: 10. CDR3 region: CSADSGTSGRAHNEQFF. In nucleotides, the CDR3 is TGCAGTGCGGATTCCGGGACTAGCGGGAGGGCCCACAATGAGCAGTTCTTC.

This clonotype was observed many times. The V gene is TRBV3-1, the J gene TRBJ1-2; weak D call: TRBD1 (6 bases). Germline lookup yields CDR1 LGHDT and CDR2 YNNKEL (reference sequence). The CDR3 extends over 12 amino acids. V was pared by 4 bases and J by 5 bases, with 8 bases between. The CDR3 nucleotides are TGTGCCAGCAGCCCGACAGGTTATGGCTACACCTTC. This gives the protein CASSPTGYGYTF.

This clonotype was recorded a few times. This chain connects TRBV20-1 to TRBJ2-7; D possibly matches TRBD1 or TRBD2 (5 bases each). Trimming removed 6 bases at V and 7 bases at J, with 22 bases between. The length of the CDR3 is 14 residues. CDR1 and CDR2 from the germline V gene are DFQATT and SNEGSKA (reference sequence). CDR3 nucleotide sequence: TGCAGTGCACAGCGGACGGGGCGCTCCGGAGAGCAGTACTTC. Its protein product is CSAQRTGRSGEQYF.

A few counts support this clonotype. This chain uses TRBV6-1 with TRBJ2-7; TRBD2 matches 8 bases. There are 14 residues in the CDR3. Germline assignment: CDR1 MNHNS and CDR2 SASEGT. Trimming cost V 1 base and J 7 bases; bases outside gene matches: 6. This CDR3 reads CASSEVLLAEEQYF. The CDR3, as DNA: TGTGCCAGCAGTGAAGTTTTACTAGCGGAAGAGCAGTACTTC.

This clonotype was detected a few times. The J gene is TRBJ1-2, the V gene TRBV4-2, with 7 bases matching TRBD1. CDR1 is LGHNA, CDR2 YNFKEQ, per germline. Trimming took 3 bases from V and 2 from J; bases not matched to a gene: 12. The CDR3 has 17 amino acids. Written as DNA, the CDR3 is TGTGCCAGCAGCCACACCCAGGGGGGACTCATGAACTATGGCTACACCTTC. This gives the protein CASSHTQGGLMNYGYTF.